Here is one T cell receptor (beta chain) with its context. Its antigen remains undetermined. The data originate from a study of T cells expressing NK-cell markers (dated by TCRdb to 2020 to 2021). Regarding the research as a whole: Eight or nine donors provided sorted CD3+CD56+NKG2C+, CD3+CD56+NKG2C- and CD3+CD56-NKG2C+ T-cell subsets, whose TCR beta-chain repertoires were profiled. Seven of the eight sequenced donors were HCMV-seropositive and one was HCMV-seronegative. The eight sequenced donors were randomly selected healthy volunteers, three men and five women. Illumina HiSeq 2000/2500, MiSeq or NextSeq was used to sequence libraries as 2 x 150 bp reads. General study outcomes and caveats: Those dominant clonotypes were again the most abundant among CD3+CD56-NKG2C+ cells in four donors, at roughly 25-65%. In a handful of donors, the dominant CD3+CD56+NKG2C+ clonotypes ranked among the top 10 CD8+ clonotypes, making up roughly 1.0-7.0% of CD8+ T cells. Whether the expanded NKG2C-expressing T cell clones were specific for HCMV antigens remained unclear.

A commercial ELISA kit detecting HCMV-specific IgG in serum was used to determine HCMV serostatus. Peripheral blood mononuclear cells were isolated from blood by Ficoll density gradient centrifugation. Data came from an Illumina HiSeq 2000. 5'RACE template switching, by which a universal primer site and unique molecular identifiers were added, was used to make TCR beta cDNA libraries. cDNA synthesis was primed from the TCR beta constant segment, followed by two successive PCR amplification steps. Per the authors' processing: MIGEC was used to demultiplex reads and group the reads by UMI, and MiTCR was used to assemble and quantify clonotypes. To exclude erroneous sequences, only TCR cDNA sequences supported by at least two reads were retained. Downstream repertoire analysis used the tcR package, and clonotypes were matched across fractions by CDR3 nucleotide sequence plus V segment. Antigen specificity was annotated against VDJdb with VDJmatch, allowing one amino acid substitution in CDR3. TCRdb reprocessed the reads and lists each CDR3 protein sequence as a single entry, with no DNA. These V and J calls rely on TCRdb rather than the paper's analysis. This sample's records show about 430,000 distinct CDR3 sequences. The top ten clonotypes cover 1.4% to 1.5% of the sample.

Spanning cysteine to phenylalanine, the CDR3 consists of 13 amino acids. No DNA is given. As encoded in the germline V gene, CDR1 is MGHRA while CDR2 is YSYEKL. The specimen was blood T cells: a sorted CD56 or NKG2C T cell subset, CD4+ or CD8+ T cells, or bulk PBMC T cells (not recorded which). The rearrangement combines TRBV4-1 with TRBJ1-3. This receptor was obtained from a woman in her forties or fifties in good health. Donor details come from another sample of the same person, matched by shared clones. The CDR3: CASSQGRRNTIYF.